This TCR beta chain was sequenced for a study of blood T cell repertoires in COVID-19. The wider study: T cells, B-cell-depleted T cells, or PBMCs provided the cDNA or gDNA that served as material.

In the authors' workflow: Estimation of nucleated cell counts relied on the amplification of reference gene primers. Here immunoSEQ multiplex PCR was the method, and the copy in TCRdb shows in-frame clones only, minus some. The V and J calls and the clone size are those of that table, but D and trimming were determined from the DNA. Here the sample spans approximately 250,000 clones, around 86% being singletons. Sequencing input: peripheral blood. The source of this sequence is a woman in her sixties or seventies with COVID-19, enrolled during active disease.

The CDR3 DNA follows: TGTGCCAGCAGCCCGCGACCGTACAGGGGTGATGAAAAACTGTTTTTT. Amino acids: CASSPRPYRGDEKLFF. V usage is TRBV7-9 and J usage is TRBJ1-4; TRBD1 agrees at 7 bases. The V and J ends lost 5 bases and 6 bases, in that order; junction bases with no gene match: 12. The CDR3 is made up of 16 amino acids. Germline V gene sequence: CDR1 SEHNR, CDR2 FQNEAQ (reference sequence).